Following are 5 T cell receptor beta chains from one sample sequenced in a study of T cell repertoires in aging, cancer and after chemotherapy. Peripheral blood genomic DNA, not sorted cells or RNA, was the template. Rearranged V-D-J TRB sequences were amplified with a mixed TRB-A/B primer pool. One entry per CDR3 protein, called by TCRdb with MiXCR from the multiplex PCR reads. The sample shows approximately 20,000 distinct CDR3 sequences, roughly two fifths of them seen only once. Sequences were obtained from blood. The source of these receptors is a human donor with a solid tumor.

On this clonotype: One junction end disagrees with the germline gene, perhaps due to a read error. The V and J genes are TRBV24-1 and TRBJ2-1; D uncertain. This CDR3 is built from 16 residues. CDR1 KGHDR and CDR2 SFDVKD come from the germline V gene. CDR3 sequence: CATSDSLGISHNEQFF. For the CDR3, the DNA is TGTGCCACCAGTGATTCCTTGGGCATCTCCCACAATGAGCAGTTCTTC.

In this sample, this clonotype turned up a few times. The CDR3 DNA reads TGTGCCAGTAGTCCCACCGGACAGGGTAATGAGCAGTTCTTC. Translating it yields CASSPTGQGNEQFF. V and J are TRBV19 and TRBJ2-1, with TRBD1 matching 8 bases. V shed 5 bases and J 7 bases; nucleotides not matched to a gene: 7. Germline V lookup: CDR1 LNHDA, CDR2 SQIVND (reference sequence). The CDR3 has 14 amino acids.

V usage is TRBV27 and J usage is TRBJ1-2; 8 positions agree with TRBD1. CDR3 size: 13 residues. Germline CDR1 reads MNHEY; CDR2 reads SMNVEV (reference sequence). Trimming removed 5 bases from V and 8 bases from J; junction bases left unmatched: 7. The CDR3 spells CASSRGTGSGYTF. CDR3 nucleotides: TGTGCCAGCAGTCGCGGGACAGGATCGGGCTACACCTTC.

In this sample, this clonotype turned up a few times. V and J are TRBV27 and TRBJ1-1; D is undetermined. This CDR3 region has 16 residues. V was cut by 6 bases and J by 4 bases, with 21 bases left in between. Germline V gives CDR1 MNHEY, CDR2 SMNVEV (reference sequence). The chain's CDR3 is CASSPPAATLGTEAFF. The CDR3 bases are TGTGCCAGCAGCCCCCCAGCCGCTACCCTGGGCACTGAAGCTTTCTTT.

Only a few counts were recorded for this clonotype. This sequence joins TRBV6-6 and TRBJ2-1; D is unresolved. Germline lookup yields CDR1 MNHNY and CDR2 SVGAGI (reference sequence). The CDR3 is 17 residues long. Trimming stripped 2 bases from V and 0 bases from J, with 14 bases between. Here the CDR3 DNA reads TGTGCCAGCAGTTACCCCCTTTTCATGAGCTCCTACAATGAGCAGTTCTTC. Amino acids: CASSYPLFMSSYNEQFF.